The 24 T cell receptor beta chains presented below share a single source sample, sequenced in a study of T cell repertoires in cytomegalovirus infection. MiXCR, applied by TCRdb to the reads, yields one record per CDR3 protein. The sample lists about 460,000 distinct CDR3 sequences, approximately 11% occurring once. Sequenced material: PBMCs. The receptor set was obtained from a human donor in good health (CMV status not recorded). Some clones in this sample may be carry-over from other donors' samples.

This clonotype was observed a few times. This chain links TRBV27 with TRBJ1-1; TRBD1 matches 8 bases. Germline-derived CDR1 and CDR2 are MNHEY and SMNVEV (reference sequence). This CDR3 comprises 14 residues. V gave up 4 bases and J gave up 5 bases; unmatched junction bases: 6. CDR3 nucleotide sequence: TGTGCCAGCAGTTCAAGGACAGGGCGGACTGAAGCTTTCTTT. Protein sequence: CASSSRTGRTEAFF.

The chain is built from TRBV3-1 and TRBJ2-7, with D unclear. Deletions cut 2 bases from V and 3 bases from J, with 5 bases between. The germline V gene encodes CDR1 LGHDT and CDR2 YNNKEL (reference sequence). This CDR3 comprises 12 residues. CDR3 protein: CASSQHSYEQYF. As DNA, the CDR3 is TGTGCCAGCAGCCAACACAGCTACGAGCAGTACTTC.

This clonotype was observed once. The chain uses TRBV24-1 and TRBJ1-5; D is unclear. CDR3 length: 14 residues. From germline, CDR1 is KGHDR and CDR2 SFDVKD. V shed 5 bases and J shed 0 bases, with 7 bases lying between them. CDR3 amino acids: CATSVRNSNQPQHF. The CDR3 DNA reads as TGTGCCACCAGTGTTAGGAATAGCAATCAGCCCCAGCATTTT.

In DNA, the CDR3 is TGTGCCAGCAGTCAGATAACGGGTAGCTCCTACAATGAGCAGTTCTTC. It yields the protein CASSQITGSSYNEQFF. This chain joins TRBV28 and TRBJ2-1; D call uncertain. Germline V gene sequence: CDR1 MDHEN, CDR2 SYDVKM. The CDR3 is made up of 16 amino acids. V lost 5 bases and J 0 bases, leaving 14 bases between the germline ends.

This clonotype has a count of ten or more. The chain recombines TRBV12-3 or TRBV12-4 with TRBJ2-2, with D tentatively TRBD2 (5 bases). V was clipped by 2 bases and J by 6 bases, with 7 bases between them. This CDR3 comprises 13 residues. The CDR3 DNA follows: TGTGCCAGCAGTTTATCGGGGTCCGGGGAGCTGTTTTTT. This sequence encodes CASSLSGSGELFF.

This clonotype was counted many times. The chain uses TRBV5-6 and TRBJ1-1; no reliable D call. CDR3 size: 15 residues. CDR1 is SGHDT and CDR2 is YYEEEE in the germline V gene. V lost 3 bases and J 2 bases, leaving 14 bases between the germline ends. CDR3 bases: TGTGCCAGCAGCTCTAGCCTCGTTTTTAACACTGAAGCTTTCTTT. This codes for CASSSSLVFNTEAFF.

This clonotype was observed at least ten times. The rearrangement joins TRBV6-1 to TRBJ2-7; D is uncertain. The CDR3 loop spans 11 amino acids. Germline V gives CDR1 MNHNS, CDR2 SASEGT. Trimming took 7 bases from V and 7 from J, leaving 11 bases between them. CDR3 sequence: CASILSREQYF. CDR3 nucleotide sequence: TGTGCCAGCATTTTAAGTAGGGAGCAGTACTTC.

This clonotype was counted at least ten times. The chain employs TRBV28 and TRBJ1-6, with 9 bases lining up with TRBD1. The CDR3 extends over 14 amino acids. CDR1 and CDR2 (germline): MDHEN, SYDVKM. Trimming cost V 5 bases and J 15 bases; bases outside gene matches: 11. CDR3 in DNA: TGTGCCAGCAGTGTTCCCGGGACAGGGAATCTCCTCCACTTT. It codes for CASSVPGTGNLLHF.

This clonotype was found many times. The chain links TRBV27 to TRBJ1-2; 8 bases match TRBD1. Trimming removed 4 bases from V and 9 bases from J; junction bases left unmatched: 10. CDR3 size: 14 residues. Looked up from germline, CDR1 is MNHEY and CDR2 is SMNVEV (reference sequence). CDR3 region: CASSSPGTGWSYTF. As DNA, the CDR3 is TGTGCCAGCAGTTCCCCCGGGACAGGCTGGAGCTACACCTTC.

The chain links TRBV20-1 to TRBJ2-4; 11 positions match TRBD1. Germline values: CDR1 DFQATT, CDR2 SNEGSKA (reference sequence). V was pared by 6 bases and J by 7 bases, with 8 bases of the junction left unmatched. The CDR3 consists of 14 residues. In DNA form, the CDR3 reads TGCAGTGCAGCGAAGGGACAGGGGGTGAACATTCAGTACTTC. Protein product: CSAAKGQGVNIQYF.

The J gene is TRBJ2-3, the V gene TRBV4-1; maybe TRBD1 (5 bases). The CDR3 is 17 amino acids. V was cut by 1 base and J by 6 bases, with 20 bases left in between. The germline gives CDR1 MGHRA, CDR2 YSYEKL. The CDR3 loop reads CASSQGIGSGPRDTQYF. The CDR3 DNA sequence: TGCGCCAGCAGCCAAGGGATCGGGTCAGGGCCTCGGGATACGCAGTATTTT.

This rearrangement joins TRBV28 to TRBJ1-4, with D possibly matching TRBD1 (5 bases). The germline CDR1 and CDR2 sequences are MDHEN and SYDVKM. The germline V and J ends were trimmed by 10 bases and 7 bases, with 13 bases remaining between them. The CDR3 is 12 residues long. The chain's CDR3 is CATREQAEKLFF. Here the CDR3 DNA reads TGTGCCACCAGGGAGCAAGCTGAAAAACTGTTTTTT.

This clonotype was seen many times. The rearrangement uses TRBV29-1 and TRBJ2-7; 10 bases map to TRBD1. The germline gives CDR1 SQVTM, CDR2 ANQGSEA. Trimming removed 6 bases from V and 3 bases from J; junction bases left unmatched: 8. This CDR3 is built from 14 residues. As DNA, the CDR3 is TGCAGCGTCGGTCGGGGGACAGGGGTCTACGAGCAGTACTTC. Residues: CSVGRGTGVYEQYF.

This clonotype was seen at least ten times. The V gene is TRBV12-3 or TRBV12-4, the J gene TRBJ2-2; TRBD1 agrees at 12 bases. The CDR3 is 16 residues long. The V and J ends lost 6 bases and 4 bases, in that order; junction bases with no gene match: 6. The chain's CDR3 is CASRTGQGAITGELFF. Here the CDR3 DNA reads TGTGCCAGCAGGACGGGACAGGGGGCCATCACCGGGGAGCTGTTTTTT.

The rearrangement uses TRBV2 and TRBJ1-1, with TRBD1 as a possible D gene (5 bases). V dropped 8 bases and J dropped 6 bases, with 10 bases sitting between them. The CDR3 is 11 residues long. Germline loops: CDR1 SNHLY, CDR2 FYNNEI. CDR3 DNA: TGTGCCAGCCAGGGCGTAGCTGAAGCTTTCTTT. This translates into CASQGVAEAFF.

This clonotype has only one observation. The chain links TRBV9 to TRBJ1-5, with no clear D. Germline CDR1 SGDLS, CDR2 YYNGEE. The length of the CDR3 is 13 residues. Trimming removed 0 bases from V and 5 bases from J, with 6 bases in between. This CDR3 is CASSVDWDQPQHF. CDR3 nucleotides: TGTGCCAGCAGCGTAGATTGGGATCAGCCCCAGCATTTT.

This clonotype was found many times. The rearrangement uses TRBV7-9 and TRBJ2-1; 12 bases match TRBD2. CDR1 SEHNR and CDR2 FQNEAQ come from the germline V gene (reference sequence). V was clipped by 4 bases and J by 0 bases; unmatched bases: 7. The CDR3 has 18 residues. As DNA, the CDR3 is TGTGCCAGCAGCTCGACTAGCGGGAGATTCAGCTCCTACAATGAGCAGTTCTTC. Residues: CASSSTSGRFSSYNEQFF. Filled out from reference TRBV7-9 and TRBJ2-1, the complete variable domain reads DTGVSQNPRHKITKRGQNVTFRCDPISEHNRLYWYRQTLGQGPEFLTYFQNEAQLEKSRLLSDRFSAERPKGSFSTLEIQRTEQGDSAMYLCASSSTSGRFSSYNEQFFGPGTRLTVL.

The chain uses TRBV6-2 or TRBV6-3 and TRBJ1-2; no clear D. Germline CDR1 and CDR2: MNHEY and SVGEGT. The V gene lost 2 bases and the J gene lost 6 bases, with 7 bases spanning the gap. The CDR3 consists of 12 residues. The CDR3, as DNA: TGTGCCAGCAGTTACGGAGTGAATGGCTACACCTTC. It codes for CASSYGVNGYTF.

This clonotype was observed a few times. The chain employs TRBV12-3 or TRBV12-4 and TRBJ2-3, with 7 bases that match TRBD2. The CDR3 loop spans 15 amino acids. J gave up 4 bases and V 6 bases, and 10 bases lay outside the gene matches. The CDR3 loop is CASRLGGGGSDTQYF. The CDR3 DNA reads TGTGCCAGCAGGCTCGGCGGGGGAGGGTCAGATACGCAGTATTTT.

The chain couples TRBV19 to TRBJ1-1; D possibly corresponds to TRBD1 (5 bases). Trimming removed 9 bases from V and 4 bases from J, with 24 bases in between. The CDR3 sequence is 16 residues long. Germline lookup yields CDR1 LNHDA and CDR2 SQIVND (reference sequence). CDR3 sequence: CASADRLTKGPTEAFF. CDR3 in DNA: TGTGCCAGCGCAGACAGATTAACAAAAGGGCCCACTGAAGCTTTCTTT.

This clonotype has only one observation. The J gene is TRBJ2-3, the V gene TRBV20-1; 13 bases match TRBD2. V shed 0 bases, J shed 6 bases, and the junction held 6 bases outside the gene matches. There are 16 residues in the CDR3. Germline values: CDR1 DFQATT, CDR2 SNEGSKA (reference sequence). The CDR3: CSARDTGLAGADTQYF. The CDR3 DNA sequence: TGCAGTGCTAGAGATACAGGACTAGCGGGAGCGGATACGCAGTATTTT.

This clonotype was seen only a few times. V and J are TRBV28 and TRBJ2-7; D may be TRBD2 (6 bases). The CDR3 spans 17 residues. Germline assignment: CDR1 MDHEN and CDR2 SYDVKM. V gave up 5 bases and J gave up 7 bases, with 27 bases separating them. The chain's CDR3 is CASSPYISGIPGREQYF. The CDR3 region has the DNA TGTGCCAGCAGTCCCTACATCTCCGGGATCCCAGGGAGGGAGCAGTACTTC.

This clonotype was picked up a small number of times. The chain carries TRBV9 and TRBJ2-3; no definite D call. Between the trimmed V and J ends, which lost 7 bases and 2 bases, there was a span of 14 bases. Germline lookup yields CDR1 SGDLS and CDR2 YYNGEE. The CDR3 contains 14 residues. For the CDR3, the DNA is TGTGCCAGCTCATTCTACTCGTTCACAGATACGCAGTATTTT. It translates to CASSFYSFTDTQYF.

This clonotype was recorded at least ten times. The V and J genes are TRBV9 and TRBJ2-5, with D possibly matching TRBD2 (6 bases). With 0 bases removed from V and 5 bases from J, the gap between germline ends came to 11 bases. In germline, CDR1 is SGDLS, CDR2 YYNGEE. The CDR3 extends over 14 amino acids. CDR3 bases: TGTGCCAGCAGCGTAGCGGGAGCCGGGGAGACCCAGTACTTC. It translates to CASSVAGAGETQYF.